Sequencing of this T cell receptor beta chain was carried out in a study of blood T cell repertoires in COVID-19. The CDR3 is 17 amino acids. The J segment lost 5 bases and the V segment lost 6 bases, leaving 15 bases of the junction unmatched. CDR1 MDHEN and CDR2 SYDVKM come from the germline V gene. Everyone who took part was roughly 18 to 100 years old, and they came from 24 US areas. The study assigned cohorts using participant-reported clinical history. How the authors handled the data: The assay estimated nucleated cells by amplifying reference gene primers. Here immunoSEQ multiplex PCR was the method, and the copy in TCRdb shows in-frame clones only, minus some. The V and J calls and clone size were taken over from that table, and D and trimming were inferred from the DNA. The sample includes around 250,000 clones, 82% of them seen just once.

The chain combines TRBV28 with TRBJ1-5; 8 bases fit TRBD1. The TCR was taken from a man aged 35 to 55 who had been exposed to COVID-19. Sequenced sample: PBMCs or T cells enriched from blood (not recorded which). The CDR3 sequence is CASSPYGSGTGYQPQHF. CDR3 coding DNA: TGTGCCAGCAGCCCCTATGGCTCCGGGACAGGATATCAGCCCCAGCATTTT.